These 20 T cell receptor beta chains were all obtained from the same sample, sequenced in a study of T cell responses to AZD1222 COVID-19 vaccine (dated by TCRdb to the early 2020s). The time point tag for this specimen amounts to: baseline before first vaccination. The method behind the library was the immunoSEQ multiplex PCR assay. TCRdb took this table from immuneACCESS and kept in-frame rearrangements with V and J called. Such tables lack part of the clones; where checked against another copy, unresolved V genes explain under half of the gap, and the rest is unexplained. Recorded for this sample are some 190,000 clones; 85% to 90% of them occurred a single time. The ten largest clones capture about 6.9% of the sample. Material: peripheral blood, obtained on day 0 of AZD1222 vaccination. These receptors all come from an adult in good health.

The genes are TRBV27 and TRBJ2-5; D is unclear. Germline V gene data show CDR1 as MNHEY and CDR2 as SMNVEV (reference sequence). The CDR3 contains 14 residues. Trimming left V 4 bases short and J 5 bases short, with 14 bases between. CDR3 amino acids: CASSSGPSGETQYF. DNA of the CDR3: TGTGCCAGCAGTTCAGGACCCTCCGGGGAGACCCAGTACTTC.

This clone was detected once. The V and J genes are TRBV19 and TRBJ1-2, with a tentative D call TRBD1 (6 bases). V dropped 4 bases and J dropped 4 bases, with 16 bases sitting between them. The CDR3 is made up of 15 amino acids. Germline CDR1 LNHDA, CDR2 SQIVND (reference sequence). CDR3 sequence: CASSTYRDTVYGYTF. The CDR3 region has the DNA TGTGCCAGTAGTACCTACCGGGACACCGTCTATGGCTACACCTTC.

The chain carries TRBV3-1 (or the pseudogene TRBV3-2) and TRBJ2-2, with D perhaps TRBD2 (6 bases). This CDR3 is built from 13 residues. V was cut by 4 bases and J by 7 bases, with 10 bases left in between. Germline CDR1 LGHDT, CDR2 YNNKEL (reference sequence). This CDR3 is CASSPVGGGELFF. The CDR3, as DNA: TGTGCCAGCAGCCCAGTGGGAGGCGGGGAGCTGTTTTTT.

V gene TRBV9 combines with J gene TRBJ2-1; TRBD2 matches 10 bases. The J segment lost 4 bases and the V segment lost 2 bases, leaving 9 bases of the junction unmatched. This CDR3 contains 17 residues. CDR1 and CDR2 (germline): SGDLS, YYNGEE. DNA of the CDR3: TGTGCCAGCAGCGTTGGGATAGCGGGGGGACCGTACAATGAGCAGTTCTTC. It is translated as CASSVGIAGGPYNEQFF.

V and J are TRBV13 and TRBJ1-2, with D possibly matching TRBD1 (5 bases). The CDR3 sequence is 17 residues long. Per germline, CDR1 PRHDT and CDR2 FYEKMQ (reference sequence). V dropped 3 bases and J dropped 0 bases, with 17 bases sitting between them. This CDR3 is CASSLFRGVGANYGYTF. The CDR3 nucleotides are TGTGCCAGCAGCTTGTTCCGCGGGGTGGGGGCTAACTATGGCTACACCTTC.

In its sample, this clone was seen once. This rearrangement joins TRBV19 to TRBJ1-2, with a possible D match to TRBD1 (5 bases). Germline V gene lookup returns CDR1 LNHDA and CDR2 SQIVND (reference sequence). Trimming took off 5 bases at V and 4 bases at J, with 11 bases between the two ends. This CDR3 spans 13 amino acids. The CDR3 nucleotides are TGTGCCAGTAGTCCCGGGACGACCTATGGCTACACCTTC. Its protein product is CASSPGTTYGYTF.

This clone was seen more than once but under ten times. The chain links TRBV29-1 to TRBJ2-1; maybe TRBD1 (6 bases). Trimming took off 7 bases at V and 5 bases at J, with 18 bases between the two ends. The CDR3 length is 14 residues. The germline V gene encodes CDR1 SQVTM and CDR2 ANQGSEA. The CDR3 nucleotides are TGCAGCGGGGATACAGGGAGCGTTAACAATGAGCAGTTCTTC. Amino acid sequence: CSGDTGSVNNEQFF.

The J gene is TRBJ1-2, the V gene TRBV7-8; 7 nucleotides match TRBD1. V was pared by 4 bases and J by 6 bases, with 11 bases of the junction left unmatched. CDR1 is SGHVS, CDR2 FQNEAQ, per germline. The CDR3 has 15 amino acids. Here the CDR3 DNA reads TGTGCCAGCAGCTCGACGGGACAGACTTTGAATGGCTACACCTTC. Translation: CASSSTGQTLNGYTF.

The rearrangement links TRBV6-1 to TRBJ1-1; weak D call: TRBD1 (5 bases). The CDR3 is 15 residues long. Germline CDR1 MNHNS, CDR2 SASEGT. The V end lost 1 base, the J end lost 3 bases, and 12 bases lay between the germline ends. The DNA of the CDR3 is TGTGCCAGCAGTGAAGATTTAGGGGTTTACACTGAAGCTTTCTTT. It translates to CASSEDLGVYTEAFF.

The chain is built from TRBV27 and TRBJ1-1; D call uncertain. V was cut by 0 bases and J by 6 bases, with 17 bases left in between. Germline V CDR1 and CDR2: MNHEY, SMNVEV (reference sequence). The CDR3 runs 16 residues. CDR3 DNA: TGTGCCAGCAGTTTATCGGCAGGCCTCGTCAACGCTGAAGCTTTCTTT. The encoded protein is CASSLSAGLVNAEAFF.

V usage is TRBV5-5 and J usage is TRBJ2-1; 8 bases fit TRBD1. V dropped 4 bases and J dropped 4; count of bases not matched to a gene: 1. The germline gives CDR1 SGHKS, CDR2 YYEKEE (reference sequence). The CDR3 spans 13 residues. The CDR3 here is CASSRQGYNEQFF. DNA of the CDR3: TGTGCCAGCAGCCGACAGGGGTACAATGAGCAGTTCTTC.

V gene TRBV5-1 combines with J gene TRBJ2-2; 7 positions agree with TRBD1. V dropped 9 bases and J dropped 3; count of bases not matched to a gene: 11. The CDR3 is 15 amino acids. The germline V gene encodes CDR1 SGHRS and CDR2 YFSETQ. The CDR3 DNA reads TGCGCCACCCAAGGGGGCGCAATGGACACCGGGGAGCTGTTTTTT. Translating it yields CATQGGAMDTGELFF.

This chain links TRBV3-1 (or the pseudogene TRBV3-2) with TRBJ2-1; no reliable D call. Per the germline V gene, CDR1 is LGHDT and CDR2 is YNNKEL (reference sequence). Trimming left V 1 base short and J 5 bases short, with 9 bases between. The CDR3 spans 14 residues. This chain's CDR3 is CASSQGSSDNEQFF. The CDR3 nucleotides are TGTGCCAGCAGCCAAGGGAGCAGCGACAATGAGCAGTTCTTC.

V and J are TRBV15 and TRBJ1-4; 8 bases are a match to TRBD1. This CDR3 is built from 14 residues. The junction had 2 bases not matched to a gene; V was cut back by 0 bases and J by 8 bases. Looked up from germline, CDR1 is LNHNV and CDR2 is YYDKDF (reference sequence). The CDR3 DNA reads TGTGCCACCAGCAGAGATGCAGGGGGCGAAAAACTGTTTTTT. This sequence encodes CATSRDAGGEKLFF.

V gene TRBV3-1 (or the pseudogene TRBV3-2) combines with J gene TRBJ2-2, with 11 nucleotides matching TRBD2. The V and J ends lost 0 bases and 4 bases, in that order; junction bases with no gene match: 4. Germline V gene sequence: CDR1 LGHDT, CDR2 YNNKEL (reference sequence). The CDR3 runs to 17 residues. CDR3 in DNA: TGTGCCAGCAGCCAAGAACTAGCGGGGGTGGTCACCGGGGAGCTGTTTTTT. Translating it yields CASSQELAGVVTGELFF.

The CDR3 protein is CASSFYPGSTDTQYF. As DNA, the CDR3 is TGTGCCAGCAGCTTTTATCCAGGAAGCACAGATACGCAGTATTTT. This chain connects TRBV7-9 to TRBJ2-3; D unclear. In germline, CDR1 is SEHNR, CDR2 FQNEAQ (reference sequence). Trimming pared 3 bases from V and 0 bases from J, leaving 10 bases between. The CDR3 spans 15 residues.

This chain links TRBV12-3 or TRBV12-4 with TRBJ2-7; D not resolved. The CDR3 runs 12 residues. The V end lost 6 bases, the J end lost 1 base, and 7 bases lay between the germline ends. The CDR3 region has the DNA TGTGCCAGCAGCTCCTCTTCCTACGAGCAGTACTTC. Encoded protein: CASSSSSYEQYF.

In DNA, the CDR3 is TGTGCCAGCAGCTATGGGTGGGAACACTCTCCTCAGTACTTC. It is translated as CASSYGWEHSPQYF. V usage is TRBV5-6 and J usage is TRBJ2-5; D remains unclear. The germline V gene encodes CDR1 SGHDT and CDR2 YYEEEE. Trimming removed 3 bases at V and 11 bases at J, with 20 bases between. This CDR3 has 14 amino acids.

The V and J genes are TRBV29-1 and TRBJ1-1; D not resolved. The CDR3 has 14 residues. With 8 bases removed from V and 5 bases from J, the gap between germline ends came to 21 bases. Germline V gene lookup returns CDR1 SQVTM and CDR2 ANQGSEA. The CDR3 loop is CSLAYSGESTEAFF. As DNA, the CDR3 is TGCAGCTTGGCGTATTCCGGGGAGTCGACTGAAGCTTTCTTT.

The CDR3 spells CASRPGQGYEQYF. CDR3 in DNA: TGTGCCAGCAGACCTGGACAGGGCTACGAGCAGTACTTC. This chain connects TRBV5-4 to TRBJ2-7, with 8 bases matching TRBD1. Trimming removed 5 bases from V and 3 bases from J; junction bases left unmatched: 4. The CDR3 contains 13 residues. Germline V gives CDR1 SGHNT, CDR2 YYREEE (reference sequence). Variable domain in full (rest from reference TRBV5-4 and TRBJ2-7): ETGVTQSPTHLIKTRGQQVTLRCSSQSGHNTVSWYQQALGQGPQFIFQYYREEENGRGNFPPRFSGLQFPNYSSELNVNALELDDSALYLCASRPGQGYEQYFGPGTRLTVT.